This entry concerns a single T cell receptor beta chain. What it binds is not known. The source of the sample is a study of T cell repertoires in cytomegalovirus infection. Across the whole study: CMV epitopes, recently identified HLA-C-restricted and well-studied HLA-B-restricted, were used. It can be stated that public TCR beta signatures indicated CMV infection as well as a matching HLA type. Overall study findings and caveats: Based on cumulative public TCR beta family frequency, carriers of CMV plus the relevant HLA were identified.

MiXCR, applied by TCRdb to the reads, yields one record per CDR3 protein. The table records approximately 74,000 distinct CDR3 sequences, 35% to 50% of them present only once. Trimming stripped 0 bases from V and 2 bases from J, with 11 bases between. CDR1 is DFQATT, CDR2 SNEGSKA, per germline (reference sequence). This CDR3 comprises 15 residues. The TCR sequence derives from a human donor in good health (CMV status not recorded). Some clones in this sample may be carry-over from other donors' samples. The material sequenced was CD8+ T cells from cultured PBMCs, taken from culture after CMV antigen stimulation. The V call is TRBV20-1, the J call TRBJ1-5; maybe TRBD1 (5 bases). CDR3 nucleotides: TGCAGTGCTAGAGATCTGGGGGAAGGCAATCAGCCCCAGCATTTT. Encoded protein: CSARDLGEGNQPQHF.